What follows are 14 T cell receptor beta chains derived from one specimen sequenced in a study of PD-L1 blockade in urothelial cancer. The data were produced by immunoSEQ multiplex PCR, yet TCRdb's version contains in-frame clones alone and is incomplete. The data hold about 88,000 clones, with 90% observed a single time. Specimen: PBMCs, collected around atezolizumab (anti-PD-L1) treatment. The source is a man in his sixties with urothelial cancer.

The chain couples TRBV2 to TRBJ2-5; 13 positions agree with TRBD2. Germline V gene sequence: CDR1 SNHLY, CDR2 FYNNEI. CDR3 size: 15 residues. CDR3 bases: TGTGCTAACGGTCCGGGACTAGCGGGACAAGAGACCCAGTACTTC. As protein: CANGPGLAGQETQYF.

V gene TRBV9 combines with J gene TRBJ1-3; D uncertain. Looked up from germline, CDR1 is SGDLS and CDR2 is YYNGEE. This CDR3 is built from 17 residues. V was clipped by 3 bases and J by 4 bases, with 20 bases between them. For the CDR3, the DNA is TGTGCCAGCAGCGGAGGGATATTGGGCAGTCGAGGAAACACCATATATTTT. The encoded protein is CASSGGILGSRGNTIYF.

The J gene is TRBJ2-2, the V gene TRBV7-3; TRBD1 matches at 12 bases. V lost 5 bases and J lost 4; bases outside the gene matches: 5. There are 16 residues in the CDR3. Germline CDR1 is SGHTA and CDR2 is FQGTGA. CDR3 DNA sequence: TGTGCCAGCAGCACACGGGACAGGGGGCTCACCGGGGAGCTGTTTTTT. Protein: CASSTRDRGLTGELFF.

This rearrangement joins TRBV19 to TRBJ2-7; 9 nucleotides agree with TRBD1. Germline trimming cut 5 bases from V and 4 bases from J; bases unmatched to any gene: 6. CDR1 and CDR2 from the germline V gene are LNHDA and SQIVND (reference sequence). This CDR3 contains 14 residues. CDR3: CASSQQGARYEQYF. The CDR3 DNA sequence: TGTGCCAGTAGTCAACAGGGGGCGCGTTACGAGCAGTACTTC.

J is TRBJ2-7 and V is TRBV21-1; the DNA was not compared with TRBD1, the D call given in the table. TRBV21-1 is labeled a pseudogene. This CDR3 is built from 14 residues. The CDR3: CASSIRQLSYEQYF. Written as DNA, the CDR3 is TGTGCCAGCAGCATAAGACAGCTATCCTACGAGCAGTACTTC.

V is TRBV30 and J is TRBJ1-1; D perhaps matches TRBD1 (5 bases). Looked up from germline, CDR1 is GTSNPN and CDR2 is SVGIG (reference sequence). This CDR3 is 12 amino acids long. V lost 6 bases and J 9 bases, leaving 17 bases between the germline ends. As DNA, the CDR3 is TGTGCCTGCTTGCCAGGGTTGGGTAAAGCTTTCTTT. Encoded protein: CACLPGLGKAFF.

The chain links TRBV30 to TRBJ2-1; the D is unclear. Trimming shortened V by 2 bases and J by 9 bases, and 11 bases separated the two germline ends. The CDR3 contains 12 residues. The germline CDR1 and CDR2 sequences are GTSNPN and SVGIG (reference sequence). In nucleotides, the CDR3 is TGTGCCTGGAGTTACAGTGTGGGTGAGCAGTTCTTC. Amino acid sequence: CAWSYSVGEQFF.

This chain's CDR3 is CASSLARGSYNEQFF. The CDR3 DNA reads as TGTGCCAGCAGCTTAGCGCGGGGTTCATACAATGAGCAGTTCTTC. V gene TRBV11-2 combines with J gene TRBJ2-1; the D gene is possibly TRBD2 (6 bases). This CDR3 spans 15 amino acids. Germline lookup yields CDR1 SGHAT and CDR2 FQNNGV. The V and J ends lost 1 base and 4 bases respectively, with 11 bases between them.

The V call is TRBV19, the J call TRBJ2-3; 10 nucleotides agree with TRBD1. The germline V gene encodes CDR1 LNHDA and CDR2 SQIVND (reference sequence). This CDR3 is built from 16 residues. Trimming took 5 bases from V and 4 from J; bases not matched to a gene: 9. The CDR3 protein is CASSPYGTGAPDTQYF. The CDR3 coding sequence is TGTGCCAGTAGTCCATACGGGACAGGGGCCCCAGATACGCAGTATTTT.

The chain links TRBV15 to TRBJ2-3, with 10 nucleotides matching TRBD2. The CDR3 extends over 16 amino acids. The junction had 6 bases not matched to a gene; V was cut back by 2 bases and J by 4 bases. Germline CDR1 LNHNV, CDR2 YYDKDF (reference sequence). The CDR3 nucleotides read TGTGCCACCAGCAGACTCATCGGGACTAGCGCAGATACGCAGTATTTT. Its protein product is CATSRLIGTSADTQYF.

The chain employs TRBV7-2 and TRBJ2-6, with D tentatively TRBD2 (6 bases). The CDR3 is 14 amino acids. CDR1 and CDR2 from the germline V gene are SGHTA and FQGNSA. V was pared by 7 bases and J by 6 bases, with 13 bases between. Written as DNA, the CDR3 is TGTGCCAGCACCCCGGGGGTATTGGCCAACGTCCTGACTTTC. Amino acid sequence: CASTPGVLANVLTF.

J is TRBJ2-2 and V is TRBV6-5, with 9 positions matching TRBD1. The CDR3 is made up of 15 amino acids. CDR1 is MNHEY and CDR2 is SVGAGI in the germline V gene. J was trimmed by 4 bases and V by 5 bases; bases with no gene match: 5. The DNA for the CDR3 is TGTGCCAGCAGTGTAGGGACAGGGTCCACCGGGGAGCTGTTTTTT. This encodes CASSVGTGSTGELFF.

The J gene is TRBJ2-2, the V gene TRBV7-2; a possible D gene is TRBD2 (6 bases). The CDR3 has 15 amino acids. Germline CDR1 and CDR2: SGHTA and FQGNSA. Trimming took 10 bases from V and 0 from J, leaving 15 bases between them. The CDR3 DNA reads as TGTGCCACGAAGCTGCCGGGGGCGAACACCGGGGAGCTGTTTTTT. It translates to CATKLPGANTGELFF.

This chain uses TRBV6-5 with TRBJ1-4; the match to TRBD1 covers 8 bases. The CDR3 totals 15 residues. Losses at the gene ends were 7 bases for V and 3 bases for J; bases not matched to a gene: 7. Germline loops: CDR1 MNHEY, CDR2 SVGAGI. This CDR3 reads CASKPDRVANEKLFF. CDR3 sequence (DNA): TGTGCCAGCAAGCCGGACAGGGTTGCTAATGAAAAACTGTTTTTT.